This TCR beta chain was sequenced during a study of patients and donors after allogeneic stem cell transplantation. There are 17 residues in the CDR3. Germline V gene lookup returns CDR1 SEHNR and CDR2 FQNEAQ (reference sequence). The V end was cut by 2 bases, the J end by 1 base, with 15 bases between. TCRdb fed the RT-PCR reads into MiXCR, producing one record per CDR3 protein. Of hundreds of thousands of distinct CDR3 sequences in the sample, 16% were seen once. Sample: blood, either unsorted or a sorted T cell fraction (not recorded which). The chain links TRBV7-9 to TRBJ2-1; the D gene is possibly TRBD2 (7 bases). The sequence came from a human donor who was either an allogeneic HSCT recipient or a stem cell or donor lymphocyte infusion donor (not recorded which). It is not recorded whose cells these are; they may come from a transplant donor. In DNA, the CDR3 is TGTGCCAGCAGCTTACCTAGACGGGGGGCATCCTACAATGAGCAGTTCTTC. Amino acids: CASSLPRRGASYNEQFF.